What follows are 26 T cell receptor beta chains derived from one specimen sequenced in a study of T cells in Graves' hyperthyroidism and ophthalmopathy. What was amplified from RNA transcripts were TCR beta CDR3 regions. The study used the HTBI primer set for a first-round RT-PCR of the TCR CDR3. TCRdb itself ran the multiplex PCR reads through MiXCR, one entry per CDR3 protein. The sample consists of a few hundred thousand distinct CDR3 sequences, about 25% of them appearing once. Sequencing used blood. The receptors here all came from a man between 45 and 60 years old with Graves' hyperthyroidism.

This clonotype was found many times. The chain joins TRBV20-1 to TRBJ2-3; 12 bases line up with TRBD2. CDR1 DFQATT and CDR2 SNEGSKA come from the germline V gene (reference sequence). The CDR3 length is 16 residues. After removal of 6 bases from V and 2 bases from J, the junction contained 9 bases not matched to a gene. Here the CDR3 DNA reads TGCAGTGCACGGGAACTAGCGGGAGGACCCACAGATACGCAGTATTTT. This gives the protein CSARELAGGPTDTQYF.

This clonotype was counted only a few times. The rearrangement joins TRBV24-1 to TRBJ2-2; D might be TRBD1 (6 bases). From germline, CDR1 is KGHDR and CDR2 SFDVKD. V dropped 1 base and J dropped 0 bases, with 17 bases sitting between them. The CDR3 is 19 amino acids. CDR3 DNA sequence: TGTGCCACCAGTGATTTTGGGGGCGGACTGTCGACGAACACCGGGGAGCTGTTTTTT. Its translation: CATSDFGGGLSTNTGELFF.

This clonotype was seen a few times. The CDR3 DNA is TGCGCCAGCAGCTTACGGACTAGCGGCAACAATGAGCAGTTCTTC. Translated, it gives CASSLRTSGNNEQFF. The chain recombines TRBV5-1 with TRBJ2-1, with 10 bases matching TRBD2. V dropped 2 bases and J dropped 5; count of bases not matched to a gene: 4. This CDR3 comprises 15 residues. Germline CDR1 SGHRS, CDR2 YFSETQ. The complete variable domain, with remaining parts taken from reference TRBV5-1 and TRBJ2-1, reads KAGVTQTPRYLIKTRGQQVTLSCSPISGHRSVSWYQQTPGQGLQFLFEYFSETQRNKGNFPGRFSGRQFSNSRSEMNVSTLELGDSALYLCASSLRTSGNNEQFFGPGTRLTVL.

This clonotype came up a few times. The J gene is TRBJ2-1, the V gene TRBV7-9, with D perhaps matching TRBD2 (6 bases). V was shortened by 2 bases and J by 2 bases, with 13 bases between the two germline ends. This CDR3 comprises 16 residues. CDR1 is SEHNR, CDR2 FQNEAQ, per germline (reference sequence). For the CDR3, the DNA is TGTGCCAGCAGCTTAACTAGCCCCAGGGCCTACAATGAGCAGTTCTTC. Translated, it gives CASSLTSPRAYNEQFF.

This clonotype has just a few counts. The V call is TRBV7-9, the J call TRBJ2-4, with 11 bases aligning to TRBD2. Germline assignment: CDR1 SEHNR and CDR2 FQNEAQ (reference sequence). The CDR3 length is 20 residues. J gave up 0 bases and V 4 bases, and 14 bases lay outside the gene matches. This CDR3 reads CASSSPLLAGDSRAKNIQYF. CDR3 DNA: TGTGCCAGCAGCTCCCCACTACTAGCGGGAGATTCTCGAGCCAAAAACATTCAGTACTTC.

V usage is TRBV5-1 and J usage is TRBJ2-3; 9 bases fit TRBD1. The germline CDR1 and CDR2 sequences are SGHRS and YFSETQ. This CDR3 has 16 residues. The junction had 6 bases not matched to a gene; V was cut back by 4 bases and J by 0 bases. CDR3 sequence reads: CASSVPTGGSTDTQYF. For the CDR3, the DNA is TGCGCCAGCAGCGTCCCGACAGGGGGAAGCACAGATACGCAGTATTTT.

The CDR3: CASRGGLQGPYEQYF. The DNA of the CDR3 is TGTGCCAGCAGGGGGGGACTTCAAGGACCCTACGAGCAGTACTTC. This rearrangement joins TRBV6-1 to TRBJ2-7; D possibly corresponds to TRBD2 (6 bases). The V end was cut by 6 bases, the J end by 2 bases, with 17 bases between. Looked up from germline, CDR1 is MNHNS and CDR2 is SASEGT. This CDR3 region has 15 residues.

This clonotype has just a few counts. The chain employs TRBV10-3 and TRBJ1-1; 8 nucleotides agree with TRBD1. V was pared by 10 bases and J by 5 bases, with 9 bases of the junction left unmatched. The germline gives CDR1 ENHRY, CDR2 SYGVKD. The CDR3 extends over 13 amino acids. Written as DNA, the CDR3 is TGTGCCAGCATAGGTCAGGGGGCGACTGAAGCTTTCTTT. Its protein product is CASIGQGATEAFF.

About this clonotype itself: This clone may be a read error of a much larger clone one base away. CDR3 protein: CASSLRGELFF. For the CDR3, the DNA is TGTGCCAGCAGTTTACGCGGGGAGCTGTTTTTT. The chain uses TRBV12-3 or TRBV12-4 and TRBJ2-2; D unresolved. V lost 2 bases, J lost 7 bases, and 2 bases lay in between. The CDR3 is made up of 11 amino acids.

This clonotype was observed a handful of times. The V call is TRBV12-3 or TRBV12-4, the J call TRBJ1-1; D is unclear. The CDR3 covers 11 residues. Trimming took 6 bases from V and 7 from J, leaving 9 bases between them. The CDR3 coding sequence is TGTGCCAGCAGAGAGGAGGATGAAGCTTTCTTT. This encodes CASREEDEAFF.

The rearrangement uses TRBV10-2 and TRBJ2-7, with TRBD1 matching over 10 bases. After removal of 3 bases from V and 5 bases from J, the junction contained 10 bases not matched to a gene. The CDR3 has 16 amino acids. CDR1 WSHSY and CDR2 SAAADI come from the germline V gene. DNA of the CDR3: TGCGCCAGCAGTGATGCCGGGACAGGGGCCCTTGACGAGCAGTACTTC. It is translated as CASSDAGTGALDEQYF.

This clonotype occurred many times. The CDR3 sequence is CASSLSTSGRGAVLGTDTQYF. In DNA, the CDR3 is TGTGCCAGCAGTTTATCGACTAGCGGGAGGGGGGCGGTTCTAGGCACAGATACGCAGTATTTT. The chain couples TRBV27 to TRBJ2-3; TRBD2 matches at 14 bases. The J segment lost 1 base and the V segment lost 0 bases, leaving 12 bases of the junction unmatched. CDR3 size: 21 residues. CDR1 MNHEY and CDR2 SMNVEV come from the germline V gene (reference sequence).

The chain couples TRBV3-1 to TRBJ1-1, with D perhaps matching TRBD1 (6 bases). CDR1 LGHDT and CDR2 YNNKEL come from the germline V gene (reference sequence). This CDR3 has 13 amino acids. Trimming took off 4 bases at V and 5 bases at J, with 11 bases between the two ends. The CDR3 coding sequence is TGTGCCAGCAGCCGGGACACGGAAACTGAAGCTTTCTTT. Translated: CASSRDTETEAFF.

This clonotype was counted many times. The V gene is TRBV11-1, the J gene TRBJ2-1; 10 positions agree with TRBD2. The junction had 5 bases not matched to a gene; V was cut back by 2 bases and J by 4 bases. The germline V gene encodes CDR1 SGHAT and CDR2 FQDESV (reference sequence). CDR3 length: 16 amino acids. CDR3 nucleotides: TGTGCCAGCAGCTTAATGGGACTAGCGAAGTACAATGAGCAGTTCTTC. This encodes CASSLMGLAKYNEQFF. Together with reference TRBV11-1 and TRBJ2-1, the CDR3 gives the full variable domain: EAEVAQSPRYKITEKSQAVAFWCDPISGHATLYWYRQILGQGPELLVQFQDESVVDDSQLPKDRFSAERLKGVDSTLKIQPAELGDSAMYLCASSLMGLAKYNEQFFGPGTRLTVL.

In its sample, this clonotype was seen many times. V gene TRBV3-1 combines with J gene TRBJ1-2; 8 bases map to TRBD1. V lost 0 bases and J lost 4; bases outside the gene matches: 10. The germline gives CDR1 LGHDT, CDR2 YNNKEL (reference sequence). CDR3 length: 17 amino acids. Here the CDR3 reads CASSQDVGNRGIYGYTF. CDR3 nucleotide sequence: TGTGCCAGCAGCCAAGATGTTGGTAACAGGGGGATCTATGGCTACACCTTC.

This clonotype was seen many times. V gene TRBV11-3 combines with J gene TRBJ2-3; 8 nucleotides agree with TRBD1. Germline lookup yields CDR1 SGHNT and CDR2 YENEEA. V was pared by 5 bases and J by 0 bases, with 10 bases of the junction left unmatched. The CDR3 spans 17 residues. The CDR3 DNA reads as TGTGCCAGCAGCCTCGGACAGGGCGGTTCTAGCACAGATACGCAGTATTTT. Residues: CASSLGQGGSSTDTQYF.

In the case of this clonotype: A clone one base away is much larger, so this may be a read error. This chain uses TRBV11-1 with TRBJ2-1; D might be TRBD1 or TRBD2, each matching 6 bases. The end of the DNA is better explained by TRBJ2-7, so the J call may be wrong. The CDR3 is 17 residues long. Looked up from germline, CDR1 is SGHAT and CDR2 is FQDESV (reference sequence). The CDR3 protein is CASSHLLGGGGYNEQYF. CDR3 sequence (DNA): TGTGCCAGCAGCCACCTCCTCGGGGGTGGGGGCTACAATGAGCAGTACTTC.

This clonotype has only a few counts. V usage is TRBV5-1 and J usage is TRBJ1-2; 7 bases fit TRBD1. The V segment lost 4 bases and the J segment 5 bases; nucleotides outside the gene matches: 8. This CDR3 comprises 14 residues. The germline CDR1 and CDR2 sequences are SGHRS and YFSETQ. The CDR3 loop reads CASSPTPQGYGYTF. The CDR3, as DNA: TGCGCCAGCAGCCCTACACCACAGGGGTATGGCTACACCTTC.

This clonotype was picked up many times. The chain joins TRBV5-1 to TRBJ2-1; 7 nucleotides match TRBD2. The ends lost 4 bases at V and 7 bases at J; junction bases unmatched: 14. The CDR3 is made up of 16 amino acids. The V gene's germline CDR1 is SGHRS and CDR2 YFSETQ. The CDR3 DNA reads as TGCGCCAGCAGCCCCAGCCCTAGCGGAGGCGGGAATGAGCAGTTCTTC. This translates into CASSPSPSGGGNEQFF. Using reference TRBV5-1 and TRBJ2-1 for the parts outside the CDR3, the full variable domain is KAGVTQTPRYLIKTRGQQVTLSCSPISGHRSVSWYQQTPGQGLQFLFEYFSETQRNKGNFPGRFSGRQFSNSRSEMNVSTLELGDSALYLCASSPSPSGGGNEQFFGPGTRLTVL.

The chain uses TRBV7-3 and TRBJ2-2, with 8 bases aligning to TRBD2. V lost 2 bases, J lost 4 bases, and 12 bases stayed unmatched. This CDR3 has 18 amino acids. Germline V gives CDR1 SGHTA, CDR2 FQGTGA. The CDR3 protein is CASSLGWGAGGTTGELFF. The CDR3 nucleotides read TGTGCCAGCAGCTTAGGCTGGGGTGCGGGAGGTACCACCGGGGAGCTGTTTTTT.

This clonotype was picked up a small number of times. The chain links TRBV5-1 to TRBJ2-7, with 8 bases matching TRBD1. With 0 bases clipped from V and 2 bases from J, the junction kept 7 bases outside the gene matches. The CDR3 is made up of 16 amino acids. Germline CDR1 is SGHRS and CDR2 is YFSETQ. The CDR3 is CASSLGGGTGAYEQYF. The CDR3 bases are TGCGCCAGCAGCTTGGGTGGAGGGACAGGAGCCTACGAGCAGTACTTC. The full variable domain, in which reference TRBV5-1 and TRBJ2-7 provide the parts outside the CDR3, is KAGVTQTPRYLIKTRGQQVTLSCSPISGHRSVSWYQQTPGQGLQFLFEYFSETQRNKGNFPGRFSGRQFSNSRSEMNVSTLELGDSALYLCASSLGGGTGAYEQYFGPGTRLTVT.

This clonotype was picked up many times. The chain has TRBV6-1 and TRBJ2-7; perhaps D is TRBD1 or TRBD2 (5 bases each). Germline values: CDR1 MNHNS, CDR2 SASEGT. Trimming took 8 bases from V and 2 from J, leaving 16 bases between them. CDR3 size: 14 residues. CDR3 amino acids: CASSSGTFPYEQYF. The CDR3 region has the DNA TGTGCCAGCTCATCCGGGACGTTCCCCTACGAGCAGTACTTC.

There are many counts of this clonotype. This chain joins TRBV7-3 and TRBJ2-1, with D possibly matching TRBD2 (6 bases). The V end lost 5 bases, the J end lost 3 bases, and 14 bases lay between the germline ends. The CDR3 sequence is 15 residues long. CDR1 SGHTA and CDR2 FQGTGA come from the germline V gene. The CDR3 loop is CASSPTGEGYNEQFF. DNA for the CDR3: TGTGCCAGCAGCCCGACGGGAGAGGGCTACAATGAGCAGTTCTTC. Combining the CDR3 with reference TRBV7-3 and TRBJ2-1 gives the whole variable domain GAGVSQTPSNKVTEKGKYVELRCDPISGHTALYWYRQSLGQGPEFLIYFQGTGAADDSGLPNDRFFAVRPEGSVSTLKIQRTERGDSAVYLCASSPTGEGYNEQFFGPGTRLTVL.

The chain recombines TRBV7-2 with TRBJ2-1, with D tentatively TRBD1 (5 bases). The V and J ends lost 8 bases and 9 bases respectively, with 20 bases between them. The length of the CDR3 is 14 residues. Germline values: CDR1 SGHTA, CDR2 FQGNSA. In DNA form, the CDR3 reads TGTGCCAGCGGCTCACTGCACAGGAGCCCTGAGCAGTTCTTC. Translating it yields CASGSLHRSPEQFF.

This clonotype was seen ten or more times. This chain joins TRBV6-1 and TRBJ1-2; D gene unclear. Trimming took off 6 bases at V and 4 bases at J, with 15 bases between the two ends. This CDR3 region has 14 residues. Germline values: CDR1 MNHNS, CDR2 SASEGT. CDR3 bases: TGTGCCAGCAGAGGACCCGGGATCACCTATGGCTACACCTTC. It specifies CASRGPGITYGYTF.

This clonotype was observed many times. The CDR3 loop reads CASRQPGLAGGPYEQYF. CDR3 nucleotide sequence: TGTGCCAGCAGACAACCGGGACTAGCGGGAGGGCCCTACGAGCAGTACTTC. The V and J genes are TRBV6-1 and TRBJ2-7; TRBD2 aligns across 16 bases. CDR1 and CDR2 (germline): MNHNS, SASEGT. The V gene end was trimmed by 6 bases and the J gene end by 2 bases; junction bases not matched to a gene: 7. The CDR3 length is 17 residues.